Listed below are T cell receptor beta chains from one sample, sequenced in a study of PD-L1 blockade in urothelial cancer. Profiled with immunoSEQ multiplex PCR; TCRdb holds only in-frame clones, not every one. Of about 81,000 clones listed, approximately 88% are singletons. Source: PBMCs, taken around atezolizumab (anti-PD-L1) treatment. The receptors stem from an elderly woman with urothelial cancer. CDR3s include the opening cysteine and the closing phenylalanine or tryptophan. The D gene is left open where the match is weak. Clone sizes are given selectively: once, few, many, or a class where the clone is expanded.

V gene,J gene,D gene,clone size,CDR3 DNA,CDR3 protein
TRBV27,TRBJ1-2,TRBD1,-,TGTGCCAGCAGTCCCAGGGGGCCATATGGCTACACCTTC,CASSPRGPYGYTF
TRBV28,TRBJ2-7,-,-,TGTGCCAGCACGCAGGCCTACGAGCAGTACTTC,CASTQAYEQYF
TRBV5-4,TRBJ1-1,-,-,TGTGCCAGCAGCTTGGCTGGCGGGTTTGAAGCTTTCTTT,CASSLAGGFEAFF
TRBV9,TRBJ2-2,-,-,TGTGCCAGCAGCGTAGTCCAGGACACCGGGGAGCTGTTTTTT,CASSVVQDTGELFF
TRBV28,TRBJ1-2,-,-,TGTGCCAGCAGTCCGCAGGGCTATGGCTACACCTTC,CASSPQGYGYTF
TRBV6-5,TRBJ1-2,-,few,TGTGCCACGAGTAGGGGAAGCTATGGCTACACCTTC,CATSRGSYGYTF
TRBV5-1,TRBJ1-1,TRBD1,-,TGCGCCAGCAGCTTGGCGTCGGACAGGGGCACTGAAGCTTTCTTT,CASSLASDRGTEAFF
TRBV6-1,TRBJ2-5,-,-,TGTGCCAGCAGTGATATTACTGCGGAGACCCAGTACTTC,CASSDITAETQYF
TRBV10-3,TRBJ1-2,TRBD1,-,TGTGCCATCAGTGACGACAGGGCGGGCGGCTACACCTTC,CAISDDRAGGYTF
TRBV6-5,TRBJ1-1,-,-,TGTGCCAGCAGTTACTCGCGGGGGCGCGTGAACACTGAAGCTTTCTTT,CASSYSRGRVNTEAFF
TRBV6-5,TRBJ1-4,-,-,TGTGCCAGCAGTTACTCGGGACTTAATGAAAAACTGTTTTTT,CASSYSGLNEKLFF
TRBV30,TRBJ2-5,TRBD2,-,TGTGCCGCGGCGCCTAGCGGACAAGAGACCCAGTACTTC,CAAAPSGQETQYF
TRBV11-2,TRBJ1-1,-,-,TGTGCCAGCAGCTTAGGGGGCACCACTGAAGCTTTCTTT,CASSLGGTTEAFF
TRBV14,TRBJ2-7,TRBD2,-,TGTGCCAGCAGACAACAAAGCGGGAGGGCCTACGAGCAGTACTTC,CASRQQSGRAYEQYF
TRBV7-8,TRBJ2-1,-,-,TGTGCCAGCAGCCCCGTAGGCGGTGAGCAGTTCTTC,CASSPVGGEQFF
TRBV9,TRBJ2-7,-,-,TGTGCCAGCAGCCCCCGGGAGAGTCCGCGGGTTGAGCAGTACTTC,CASSPRESPRVEQYF
TRBV7-2,TRBJ1-1,-,-,TGTGCCAGCAGACCGGGGGGGGCAAACACTGAAGCTTTCTTT,CASRPGGANTEAFF
TRBV4-2,TRBJ2-1,TRBD1,-,TGTGCCAGCAGCCACAGACAGGGGATTGATGAGCAGTTCTTC,CASSHRQGIDEQFF
TRBV27,TRBJ1-1,TRBD1,few,TGTGCCAGCAGTTTAGGGGGACAGGGTGCAGCTTTCTTT,CASSLGGQGAAFF
TRBV5-1,TRBJ1-3,TRBD1,-,TGCGCCAGCAGCTCCTCGACAGGGTCTCAACCCTCTGGAAACACCATATATTTT,CASSSSTGSQPSGNTIYF
TRBV19,TRBJ1-2,TRBD1,-,TGTGCCAGTAGTATAACCGGGACAGGGAGTTATGGCTACACCTTC,CASSITGTGSYGYTF
TRBV18,TRBJ2-7,-,-,TGTGCCAGCTCACCACCGGGCCCCTACGAGCAGTACTTC,CASSPPGPYEQYF
TRBV28,TRBJ1-5,-,-,TGTGCCAGCAGCCGGGGCAATCAGCCCCAGCATTTT,CASSRGNQPQHF
TRBV14,TRBJ1-3,-,-,TGTGCCAGCAGCCAAGGGACAAGGGCGAACACCATATATTTT,CASSQGTRANTIYF
TRBV6-1,TRBJ2-1,TRBD2,-,TGTGCCAGCAGTGACGGACTAGCGGGAGTATGGGGCAATGAGCAGTTCTTC,CASSDGLAGVWGNEQFF
TRBV25-1,TRBJ2-3,-,-,TGTGCCAGCAGTGATCGATACGGGAAAAGCACAGATACGCAGTATTTT,CASSDRYGKSTDTQYF
TRBV18,TRBJ1-1,TRBD1,-,TGTGCCAGCTCACCACAAAAACTACAGGGGTTTATCCCTGAAGCTTTCTTT,CASSPQKLQGFIPEAFF
TRBV5-6,TRBJ1-2,-,-,TGTGCCAGCAGCCCGGGTGGAGGCAGCGGCTATGGCTACACCTTC,CASSPGGGSGYGYTF
TRBV28,TRBJ1-2,TRBD1,once,TGTGCCAGCAGTTGGGGACAGGGGGGAGCTAACTATGGCTACACCTTC,CASSWGQGGANYGYTF
TRBV28,TRBJ1-2,TRBD1,-,TGTGCCAGCAGTTTACCCCTGACAGGGAGGAGGGGCTACACCTTC,CASSLPLTGRRGYTF
TRBV5-6,TRBJ2-2,TRBD2,-,TGTGCCAGCAGCTTGGGACTAGCGGGAGTTTTGTCCTGGAGCGGGGAGCTGTTTTTT,CASSLGLAGVLSWSGELFF
TRBV7-7,TRBJ2-6,-,-,TGTGCCAGCAGCCCCCCGGGCTCTGGGGCCAACGTCCTGACTTTC,CASSPPGSGANVLTF
TRBV5-1,TRBJ2-1,TRBD2,-,TGCGCCAGCAGCCCACGACTAGCGGGAGGGCTAAACAATGAGCAGTTCTTC,CASSPRLAGGLNNEQFF
TRBV5-8,TRBJ1-1,-,-,TGTGCCAGCAGCTTGGCCGGGGGTAGGTGGACTGAAGCTTTCTTT,CASSLAGGRWTEAFF
TRBV6-1,TRBJ1-1,-,-,TGTGCCAGCAGGAAAACAGAAATGAACACTGAAGCTTTCTTT,CASRKTEMNTEAFF
TRBV5-1,TRBJ1-2,TRBD1,-,TGCGCCAGCAGGAAAACCGGGACAGGCACGAACTATGGCTACACCTTC,CASRKTGTGTNYGYTF
TRBV29-1,TRBJ1-2,TRBD1,-,TGCAGCGTTGAAGGGGGACAGGGGTTCTATGGCTACACCTTC,CSVEGGQGFYGYTF
TRBV5-4,TRBJ2-1,TRBD2,-,TGTGCCAGCAGCCCCGGGACTAGCGGGAATAATGAGCAGTTCTTC,CASSPGTSGNNEQFF
TRBV9,TRBJ2-1,TRBD2,-,TGTGCCAGCAGCGTAGAGGGGACTAGCACCTCAGGGGGCTACAATGAGCAGTTCTTC,CASSVEGTSTSGGYNEQFF
TRBV5-1,TRBJ1-2,TRBD1,-,TGCGCCAGCAGCTTACAGGGGGCGGAAGGCTACACCTTC,CASSLQGAEGYTF
TRBV19,TRBJ2-7,TRBD2,-,TGTGCCAGTAGTACCTTGGGACTACCCTACGAGCAGTACTTC,CASSTLGLPYEQYF
TRBV18,TRBJ1-1,-,-,TGTGCCAGCTCACCCCTCCGGGGAGTTACTGAAGCTTTCTTT,CASSPLRGVTEAFF
TRBV28,TRBJ1-2,TRBD1,-,TGTGCCAGCAGTTTACCCACAGGGGCGGGTAACTATGGCTACACCTTC,CASSLPTGAGNYGYTF
TRBV9,TRBJ2-3,-,once,TGTGCCAGCAGCGTAGGACAGCGCACAGATACGCAGTATTTT,CASSVGQRTDTQYF
TRBV30,TRBJ2-3,TRBD2,-,TGTGCCTGGAGTGGCCTAGCGGGAGGGGCGCAGTATTTT,CAWSGLAGGAQYF
TRBV5-6,TRBJ1-2,TRBD1,-,TGTGCCAGCAGCCAAGTCGACAGGGGCCATTCTAACTATGGCTACACCTTC,CASSQVDRGHSNYGYTF
TRBV2,TRBJ1-2,-,-,TGTGCCAGCAGTGGTCAGTATGGCTACACCTTC,CASSGQYGYTF
TRBV28,TRBJ1-4,TRBD1,-,TGTGCCAGCGGGCGAGGGGGCTCTAATGAAAAACTGTTTTTT,CASGRGGSNEKLFF
TRBV5-1,TRBJ1-1,-,-,TGCGCCAGCAGCCTGGGAGGACAGACTAACACTGAAGCTTTCTTT,CASSLGGQTNTEAFF
TRBV5-1,TRBJ1-2,TRBD1,-,TGCGCCAGCAGCTTGGTTACAGGGGGCTTTGGCTACACCTTC,CASSLVTGGFGYTF
TRBV5-1,TRBJ2-7,-,-,TGCGCCAGCAGAAGACAGGCTGCCTACGAGCAGTACTTC,CASRRQAAYEQYF
TRBV7-9,TRBJ1-2,-,-,TGTGCCAGCAGCTTTTCCATATCGGGGAACTATGGCTACACCTTC,CASSFSISGNYGYTF
TRBV4-1,TRBJ1-3,-,-,TGCGCCAGCAGCCAAGAGGGGACAGGAAACACCATATATTTT,CASSQEGTGNTIYF
TRBV6-4,TRBJ2-2,TRBD1,-,TGTGCCAGCAGCCTAGAACCAGGGGGTTTGGCCGGGGAGCTGTTTTTT,CASSLEPGGLAGELFF
TRBV29-1,TRBJ1-2,-,-,TGCAGCGTTGAATGGAGGGAGTTCTATGGCTACACCTTC,CSVEWREFYGYTF